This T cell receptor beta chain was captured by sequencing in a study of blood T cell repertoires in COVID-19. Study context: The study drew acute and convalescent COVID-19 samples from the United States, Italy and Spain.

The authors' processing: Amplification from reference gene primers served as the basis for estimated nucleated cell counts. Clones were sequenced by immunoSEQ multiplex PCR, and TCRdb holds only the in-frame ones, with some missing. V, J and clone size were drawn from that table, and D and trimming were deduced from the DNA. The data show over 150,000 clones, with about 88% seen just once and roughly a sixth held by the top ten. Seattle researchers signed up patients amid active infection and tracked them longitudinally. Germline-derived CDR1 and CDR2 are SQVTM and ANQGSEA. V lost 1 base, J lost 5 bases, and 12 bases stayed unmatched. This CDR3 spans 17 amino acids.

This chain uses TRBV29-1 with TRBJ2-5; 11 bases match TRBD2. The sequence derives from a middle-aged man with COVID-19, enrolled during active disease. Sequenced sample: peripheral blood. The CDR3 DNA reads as TGCAGCGTTGAAGGGCTAGCGGGAGGATCCCGGGGTGAGACCCAGTACTTC. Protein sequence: CSVEGLAGGSRGETQYF.